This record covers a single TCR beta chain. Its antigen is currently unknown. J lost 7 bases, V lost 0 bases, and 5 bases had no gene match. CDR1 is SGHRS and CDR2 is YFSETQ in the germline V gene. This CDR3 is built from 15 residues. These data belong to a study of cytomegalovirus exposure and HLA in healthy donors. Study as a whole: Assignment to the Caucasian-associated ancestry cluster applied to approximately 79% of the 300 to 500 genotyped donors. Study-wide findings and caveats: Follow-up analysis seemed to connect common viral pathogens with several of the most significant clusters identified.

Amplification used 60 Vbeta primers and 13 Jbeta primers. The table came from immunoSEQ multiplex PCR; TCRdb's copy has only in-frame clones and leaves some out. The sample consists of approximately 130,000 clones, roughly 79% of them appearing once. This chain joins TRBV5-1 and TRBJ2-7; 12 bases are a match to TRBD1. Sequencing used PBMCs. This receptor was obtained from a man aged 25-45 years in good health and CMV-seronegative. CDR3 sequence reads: CASSLEGQGAEEQYF. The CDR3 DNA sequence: TGCGCCAGCAGCTTGGAGGGACAGGGGGCGGAGGAGCAGTACTTC.